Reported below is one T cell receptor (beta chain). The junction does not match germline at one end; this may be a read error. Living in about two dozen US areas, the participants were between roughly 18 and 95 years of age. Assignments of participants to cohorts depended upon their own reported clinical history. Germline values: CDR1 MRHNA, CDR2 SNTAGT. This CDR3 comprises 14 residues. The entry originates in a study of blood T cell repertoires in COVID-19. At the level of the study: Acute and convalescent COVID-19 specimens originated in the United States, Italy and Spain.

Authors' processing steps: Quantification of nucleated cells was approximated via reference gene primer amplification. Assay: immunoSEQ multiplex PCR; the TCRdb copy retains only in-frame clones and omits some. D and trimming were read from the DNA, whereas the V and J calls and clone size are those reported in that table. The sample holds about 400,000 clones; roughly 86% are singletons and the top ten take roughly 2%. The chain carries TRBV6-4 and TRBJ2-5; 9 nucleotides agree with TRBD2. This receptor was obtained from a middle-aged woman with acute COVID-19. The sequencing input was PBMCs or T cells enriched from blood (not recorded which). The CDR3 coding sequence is TGCTGCTTCGCGAGAGCGGGGGGAGGAGAGACCCAGTACTTC. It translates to CCFARAGGGETQYF.